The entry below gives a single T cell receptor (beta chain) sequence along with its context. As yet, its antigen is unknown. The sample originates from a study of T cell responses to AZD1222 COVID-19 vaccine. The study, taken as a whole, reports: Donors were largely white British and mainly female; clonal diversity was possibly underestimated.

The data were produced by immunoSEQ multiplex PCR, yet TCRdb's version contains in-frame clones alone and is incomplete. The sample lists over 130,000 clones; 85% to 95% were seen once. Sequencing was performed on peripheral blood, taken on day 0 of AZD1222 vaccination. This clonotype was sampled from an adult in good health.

Written as DNA, the CDR3 is TGTGCCCTGAAGGAGGGGGGCTTTAATCAGCCCCAGCATTTT. Its translation is CALKEGGFNQPQHF. The V call is TRBV6-5, the J call TRBJ1-5; D possibly corresponds to TRBD1 (6 bases). There are 14 residues in the CDR3. V was clipped by 11 bases and J by 4 bases, with 18 bases between them. Germline V gene sequence: CDR1 MNHEY, CDR2 SVGAGI.